This T cell receptor (beta chain) is drawn from a study of vaccination effects on CD4 cells after COVID-19. The study's findings and limits: Convalescent patients were scarce in the study, and it lacked early post-infection timepoints.

Using immunoSEQ multiplex PCR, the repertoire was profiled, and TCRdb retains in-frame clones only, with some absent. The table lists about 52,000 clones, just under 80% of them singletons. Viral peptide pool expansion of antigen-specific CD4+ T cells preceded sequencing in the ViraFEST assay. The authors isolated CD4+ T cells after more than eight days of culture. None of these healthy vaccinees had been infected with SARS-CoV-2 before vaccination. Half of the medium was exchanged for IL-2 medium on both days 3 and 7. From germline, CDR1 is SNHLY and CDR2 FYNNEI. Deletions cut 10 bases from V and 1 base from J, with 13 bases between. This CDR3 comprises 13 residues. Comment on this clone: Its antigen is not known.

The sequences come from CD4+ T cells from PBMCs cultured with HCoV-OC43 spike peptides, collected before COVID-19 vaccination. Subset in this sample: HCoV-OC43 spike overlapping peptide pool stimulation. This rearrangement joins TRBV2 to TRBJ1-1, with D possibly TRBD1 on 5 matching bases. This clonotype was sampled from a human donor who received a COVID-19 vaccine. The CDR3 protein is CANKQDENTEAFF. The CDR3 nucleotides are TGTGCCAACAAACAGGACGAGAACACTGAAGCTTTCTTT.